The source of this T cell receptor (beta chain) is a study of cytomegalovirus exposure and HLA in healthy donors. Notes on the study in general: Some V segments (TRBV6-2 and TRBV6-3 among them) were excluded as indistinguishable.

CDR1 is LGHNT, CDR2 FRNRAP, per germline. With 7 bases clipped from V and 5 bases from J, the junction kept 20 bases outside the gene matches. CDR3 length equals 18 residues. 13 Jbeta primers and 60 Vbeta primers were used for the PCR. This table comes from immunoSEQ multiplex PCR, and its TCRdb copy is limited to in-frame clones, with some not included. The sample holds roughly 280,000 clones, about 75% seen once. A word on this clone: What it binds is unknown.

The chain recombines TRBV12-5 with TRBJ2-1; 7 bases fit TRBD2. Material: PBMCs. This TCR derives from a female donor in good health and CMV-seronegative. Here the CDR3 DNA reads TGTGCTAGTGCCACGGACCGAGAAAGCGGGACGTTTAACAATGAGCAGTTCTTC. Translating gives CASATDRESGTFNNEQFF.